This entry features one T cell receptor beta chain sequence. Its matching antigen is unknown. A junction boundary mismatches the germline segment, possibly from a read error. The sample belongs to a study of cytomegalovirus exposure and HLA in healthy donors. PCR employed 60 Vbeta and 13 Jbeta primers. Profiled with immunoSEQ multiplex PCR; TCRdb holds only in-frame clones, not every one. Of about 220,000 clones in the sample, over 80% were seen once. The germline V gene has CDR1 SSHAT and CDR2 FNYEAQ (reference sequence). CDR3 length: 14 residues. The study, taken as a whole, reports: Compared with the roughly 700-donor mean, an Asian-associated ancestry cluster reportedly had fewer N-insertions, according to a later analysis.

The receptor was derived from a boy aged 2 to 10 in good health and CMV-seronegative. The chain combines TRBV7-7 with TRBJ2-7; TRBD1 matches 10 bases. Sequencing input: PBMCs. In DNA, the CDR3 is TGTGCTAGCAGCGTGGGACAGGGGAATTACGAGCAGTACTTC. Its protein product is CASSVGQGNYEQYF. The full variable domain, its missing parts supplied by reference TRBV7-7 and TRBJ2-7, is GAGVSQSPRYKVTKRGQDVTLRCDPISSHATLYWYQQALGQGPEFLTYFNYEAQPDKSGLPSDRFSAERPEGSISTLTIQRTEQRDSAMYRCASSVGQGNYEQYFGPGTRLTVT.